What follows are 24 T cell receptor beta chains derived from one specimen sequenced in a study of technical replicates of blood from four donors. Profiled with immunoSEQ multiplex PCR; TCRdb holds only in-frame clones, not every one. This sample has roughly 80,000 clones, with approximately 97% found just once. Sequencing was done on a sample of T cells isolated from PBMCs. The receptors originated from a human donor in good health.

This CDR3 is CASSFGGETEAFF. The CDR3 DNA sequence: TGCGCCAGCAGCTTTGGGGGCGAAACTGAAGCTTTCTTT. The chain has TRBV5-1 and TRBJ1-1; a possible D gene is TRBD1 (6 bases). Trimming shortened V by 2 bases and J by 5 bases, and 10 bases separated the two germline ends. Germline values: CDR1 SGHRS, CDR2 YFSETQ. The CDR3 is 13 amino acids.

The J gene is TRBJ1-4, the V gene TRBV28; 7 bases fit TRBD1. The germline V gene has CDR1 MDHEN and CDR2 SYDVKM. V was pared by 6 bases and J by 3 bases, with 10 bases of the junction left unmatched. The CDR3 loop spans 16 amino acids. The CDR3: CASSWLLTGSNEKLFF. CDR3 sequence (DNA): TGTGCCAGCAGCTGGCTTCTGACAGGGTCTAATGAAAAACTGTTTTTT.

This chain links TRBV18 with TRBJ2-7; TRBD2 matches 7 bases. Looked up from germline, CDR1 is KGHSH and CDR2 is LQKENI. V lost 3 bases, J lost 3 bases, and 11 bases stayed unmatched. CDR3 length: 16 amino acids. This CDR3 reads CASSPGGWVENYEQYF. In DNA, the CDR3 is TGTGCCAGCTCACCCGGGGGGTGGGTAGAGAACTACGAGCAGTACTTC.

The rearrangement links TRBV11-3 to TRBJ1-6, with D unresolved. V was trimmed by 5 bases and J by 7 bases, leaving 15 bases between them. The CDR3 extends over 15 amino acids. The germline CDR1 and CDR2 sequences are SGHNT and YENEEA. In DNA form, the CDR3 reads TGTGCCAGCAGCCTTCTGACTGAACCGAATTCACCCCTCCACTTT. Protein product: CASSLLTEPNSPLHF.

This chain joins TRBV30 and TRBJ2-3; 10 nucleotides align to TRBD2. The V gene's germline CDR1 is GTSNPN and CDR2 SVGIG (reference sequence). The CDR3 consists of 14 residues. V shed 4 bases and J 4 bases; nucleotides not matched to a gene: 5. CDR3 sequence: CAWNSGGAADTQYF. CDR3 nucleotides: TGTGCCTGGAACAGCGGGGGGGCCGCAGATACGCAGTATTTT.

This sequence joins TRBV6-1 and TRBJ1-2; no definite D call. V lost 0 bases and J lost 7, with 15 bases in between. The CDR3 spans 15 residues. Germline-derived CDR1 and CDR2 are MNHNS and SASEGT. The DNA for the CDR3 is TGTGCCAGCAGTGAAGCGCGGCGGTTTTTCATTGGCTACACCTTC. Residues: CASSEARRFFIGYTF.

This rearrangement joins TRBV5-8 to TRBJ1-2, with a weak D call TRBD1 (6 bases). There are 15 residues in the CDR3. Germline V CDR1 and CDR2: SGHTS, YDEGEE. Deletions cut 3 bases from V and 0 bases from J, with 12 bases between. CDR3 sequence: CASSYPDRANYGYTF. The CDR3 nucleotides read TGTGCCAGCAGCTACCCGGACAGAGCTAACTATGGCTACACCTTC.

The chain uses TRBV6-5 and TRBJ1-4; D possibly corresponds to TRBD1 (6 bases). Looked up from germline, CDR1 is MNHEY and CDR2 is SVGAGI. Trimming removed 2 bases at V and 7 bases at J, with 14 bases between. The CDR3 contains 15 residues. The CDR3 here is CASSYLGAVGEKLFF. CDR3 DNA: TGTGCCAGCAGTTACCTGGGGGCGGTAGGTGAAAAACTGTTTTTT.

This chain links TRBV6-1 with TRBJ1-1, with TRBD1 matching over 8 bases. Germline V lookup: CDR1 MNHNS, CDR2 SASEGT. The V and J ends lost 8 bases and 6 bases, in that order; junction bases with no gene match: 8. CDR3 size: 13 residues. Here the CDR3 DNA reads TGTGCCAGCGAATCTAAACAGGGGGCTGAAGCTTTCTTT. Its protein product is CASESKQGAEAFF.

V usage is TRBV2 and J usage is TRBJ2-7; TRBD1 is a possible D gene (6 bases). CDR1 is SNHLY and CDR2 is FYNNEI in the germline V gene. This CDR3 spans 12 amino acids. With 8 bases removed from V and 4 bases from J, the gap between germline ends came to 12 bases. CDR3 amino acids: CASRKTGYEQYF. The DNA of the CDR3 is TGTGCCAGCCGCAAAACAGGGTACGAGCAGTACTTC.

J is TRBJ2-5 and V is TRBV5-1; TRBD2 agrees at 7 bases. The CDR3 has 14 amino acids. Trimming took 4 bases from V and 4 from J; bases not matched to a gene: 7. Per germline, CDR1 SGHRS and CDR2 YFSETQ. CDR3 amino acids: CASSRDGGGETQYF. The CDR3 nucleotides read TGCGCCAGCAGCCGGGACGGCGGGGGAGAGACCCAGTACTTC.

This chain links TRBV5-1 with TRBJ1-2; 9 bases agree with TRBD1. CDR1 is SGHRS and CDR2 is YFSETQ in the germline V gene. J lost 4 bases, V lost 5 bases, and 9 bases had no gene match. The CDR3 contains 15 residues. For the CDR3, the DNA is TGCGCCAGCAGTTCACAGGGGGCCGGTGGCTATGGCTACACCTTC. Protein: CASSSQGAGGYGYTF.

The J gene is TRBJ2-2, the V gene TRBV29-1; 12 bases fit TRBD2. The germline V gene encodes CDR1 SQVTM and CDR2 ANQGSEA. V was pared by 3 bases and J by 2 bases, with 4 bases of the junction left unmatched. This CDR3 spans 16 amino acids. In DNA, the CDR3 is TGCAGCGTTGAGGGACTAGCGGGCTCTAACACCGGGGAGCTGTTTTTT. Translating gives CSVEGLAGSNTGELFF.

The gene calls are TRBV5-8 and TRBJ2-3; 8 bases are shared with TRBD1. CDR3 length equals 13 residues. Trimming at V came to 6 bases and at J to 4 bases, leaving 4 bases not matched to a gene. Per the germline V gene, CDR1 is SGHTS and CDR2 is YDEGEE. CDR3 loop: CASILTGADTQYF. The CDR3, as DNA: TGTGCCAGCATCCTGACAGGGGCAGATACGCAGTATTTT.

The CDR3 is CASTKLPQASGNTIYF. CDR3 bases: TGTGCCAGTACCAAACTCCCACAGGCCTCTGGAAACACCATATATTTT. The chain couples TRBV19 to TRBJ1-3, with a tentative D call TRBD1 (5 bases). The germline V gene has CDR1 LNHDA and CDR2 SQIVND (reference sequence). There are 16 residues in the CDR3. V was shortened by 7 bases and J by 0 bases, with 16 bases between the two germline ends.

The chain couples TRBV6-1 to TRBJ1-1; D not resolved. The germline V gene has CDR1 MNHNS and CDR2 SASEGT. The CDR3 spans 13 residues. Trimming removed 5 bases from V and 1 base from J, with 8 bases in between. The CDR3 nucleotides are TGTGCCAGCAGTTTCCCAGGGAACACTGAAGCTTTCTTT. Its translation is CASSFPGNTEAFF.

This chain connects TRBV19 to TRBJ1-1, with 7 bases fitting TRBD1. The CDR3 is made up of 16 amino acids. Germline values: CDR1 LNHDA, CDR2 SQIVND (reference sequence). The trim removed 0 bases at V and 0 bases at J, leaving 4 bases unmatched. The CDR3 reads CASSIDGGQVNTEAFF. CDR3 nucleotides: TGTGCCAGTAGTATAGACGGAGGACAGGTGAACACTGAAGCTTTCTTT.

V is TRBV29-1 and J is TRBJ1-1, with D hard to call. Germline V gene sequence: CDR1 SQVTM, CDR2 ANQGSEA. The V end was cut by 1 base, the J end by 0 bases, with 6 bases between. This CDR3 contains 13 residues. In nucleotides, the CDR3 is TGCAGCGTTGAAGTGAGTGTGAACACTGAAGCTTTCTTT. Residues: CSVEVSVNTEAFF.

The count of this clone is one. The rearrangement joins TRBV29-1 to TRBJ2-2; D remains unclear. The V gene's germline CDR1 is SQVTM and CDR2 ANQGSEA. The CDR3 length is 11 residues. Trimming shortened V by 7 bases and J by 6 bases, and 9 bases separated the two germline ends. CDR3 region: CSAVQAGELFF. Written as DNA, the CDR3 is TGCAGCGCTGTTCAGGCCGGGGAGCTGTTTTTT.

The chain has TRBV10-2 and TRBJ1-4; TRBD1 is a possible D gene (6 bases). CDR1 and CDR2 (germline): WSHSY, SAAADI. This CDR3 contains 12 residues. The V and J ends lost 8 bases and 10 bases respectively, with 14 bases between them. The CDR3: CASRREGGKLFF. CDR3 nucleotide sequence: TGCGCCAGCCGACGGGAAGGGGGAAAACTGTTTTTT.

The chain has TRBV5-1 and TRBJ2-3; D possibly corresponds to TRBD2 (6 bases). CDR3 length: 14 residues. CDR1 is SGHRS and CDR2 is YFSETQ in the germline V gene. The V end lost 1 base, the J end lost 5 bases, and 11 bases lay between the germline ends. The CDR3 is CASSLRLGEDTQYF. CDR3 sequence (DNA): TGCGCCAGCAGCTTGAGACTAGGAGAAGATACGCAGTATTTT.

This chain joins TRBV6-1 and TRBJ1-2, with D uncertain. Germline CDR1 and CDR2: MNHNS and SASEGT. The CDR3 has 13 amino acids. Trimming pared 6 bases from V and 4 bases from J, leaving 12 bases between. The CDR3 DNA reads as TGTGCCAGCAGGCGGGTCCAGATCTATGGCTACACCTTC. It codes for CASRRVQIYGYTF.

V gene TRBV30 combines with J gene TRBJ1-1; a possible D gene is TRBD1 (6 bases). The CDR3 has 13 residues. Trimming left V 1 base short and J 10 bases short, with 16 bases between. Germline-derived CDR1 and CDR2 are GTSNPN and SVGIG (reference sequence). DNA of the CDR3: TGTGCCTGGAGTGGAGGGACAAGGGTAGCAGCTTTCTTT. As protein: CAWSGGTRVAAFF.

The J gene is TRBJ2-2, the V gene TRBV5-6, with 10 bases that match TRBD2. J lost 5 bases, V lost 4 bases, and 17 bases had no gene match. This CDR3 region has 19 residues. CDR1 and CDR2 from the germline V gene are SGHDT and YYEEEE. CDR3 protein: CASSMTRTSGAYRTGELFF. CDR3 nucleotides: TGTGCCAGCAGCATGACAAGGACTAGCGGAGCGTATCGGACCGGGGAGCTGTTTTTT.